The 6 T cell receptor beta chains below come from one sample, sequenced in a study of T cells in Graves' hyperthyroidism and ophthalmopathy. RNA transcripts gave rise to amplified TCR beta CDR3 regions. A first-round RT-PCR of the TCR CDR3 used the HTBI primer set. TCRdb reprocessed the multiplex PCR reads with MiXCR, giving one entry per CDR3 protein. This table has hundreds of thousands of distinct CDR3 sequences, less than 25% appearing once. The sequenced sample was blood. The receptor set was obtained from a young woman with Graves' ophthalmopathy.

The chain couples TRBV24-1 to TRBJ1-5; D is unclear. Trimming removed 8 bases at V and 7 bases at J, with 11 bases between. Per the germline V gene, CDR1 is KGHDR and CDR2 is SFDVKD. The CDR3 totals 12 residues. The CDR3 protein is CATNAPGQPQHF. CDR3 in DNA: TGTGCCACCAATGCACCGGGACAGCCCCAGCATTTT.

This clonotype was seen at least ten times. A junction boundary mismatches the germline segment, possibly from a read error. This chain connects TRBV4-3 to TRBJ1-2; 8 nucleotides match TRBD1. The CDR3 is made up of 13 amino acids. Germline assignment: CDR1 LGHNA and CDR2 YSLEER. The CDR3: CASSPGGGYGYTF. For the CDR3, the DNA is TGTGCCAGCAGTCCAGGGGGCGGGTATGGCTACACCTTC.

This clonotype was detected ten times or more. The V and J genes are TRBV12-3 or TRBV12-4 and TRBJ1-1; 9 positions agree with TRBD1. J gave up 4 bases and V 5 bases, and 5 bases lay outside the gene matches. This CDR3 has 14 residues. The CDR3 DNA sequence: TGTGCCAGCAGTCCCACAGGGGGCTTCACTGAAGCTTTCTTT. This translates into CASSPTGGFTEAFF.

In this sample, this clonotype turned up many times. The chain recombines TRBV7-6 with TRBJ2-7; either TRBD1 or TRBD2 may supply D (7 bases each). The CDR3 extends over 14 amino acids. The germline CDR1 and CDR2 sequences are SGHVS and FNYEAQ. Between the trimmed V and J ends, which lost 2 bases and 5 bases, there was a span of 13 bases. Here the CDR3 reads CASSLSRGGDEQYF. Written as DNA, the CDR3 is TGTGCCAGCAGCTTATCCAGGGGGGGCGACGAGCAGTACTTC.

There are many counts of this clonotype. The V and J genes are TRBV2 and TRBJ1-5; no definite D call. The CDR3 contains 14 residues. The germline V gene encodes CDR1 SNHLY and CDR2 FYNNEI. Between the trimmed V and J ends, which lost 1 base and 7 bases, there was a span of 11 bases. The CDR3 is CASSEVWDRQPQHF. CDR3 bases: TGTGCCAGCAGTGAAGTATGGGATCGACAGCCCCAGCATTTT.

This clonotype was recorded a few times. The chain recombines TRBV4-1 with TRBJ1-5; D is possibly TRBD1 (5 bases). The CDR3 runs to 17 residues. Trimming removed 4 bases from V and 4 bases from J, with 20 bases in between. Germline V gene data show CDR1 as MGHRA and CDR2 as YSYEKL. The CDR3 DNA reads TGCGCCAGCAGCCCGACCGATGGGGGGGTAATGAATCAGCCCCAGCATTTT. Translated, it gives CASSPTDGGVMNQPQHF.